The clone carrying this TCR beta chain was counted once. The sample originates from a study of blood T cell repertoires in COVID-19. About the study: Samples taken during acute and convalescent COVID-19 were collected in the United States, Italy and Spain. PBMCs, B-cell-depleted T cells, or T cells provided the cDNA or gDNA that made up the material.

The method was immunoSEQ multiplex PCR; TCRdb's version includes in-frame clones alone and lacks a portion of them. Among 130,000 or so clones listed, 70% to 80% were seen once. Germline V gives CDR1 SGHRS, CDR2 YFSETQ. V shed 0 bases and J shed 14 bases, with 12 bases lying between them. The length of the CDR3 is 13 residues. V gene TRBV5-1 combines with J gene TRBJ1-6; tentative D call: TRBD1 (6 bases). The receptor comes from a human donor in a cohort sampled during active COVID-19. Sequenced material: peripheral blood. The CDR3, as DNA: TGCGCCAGCAGCTTGGAGGGACAAACATCCCTCCACTTT. This sequence encodes CASSLEGQTSLHF.